This T cell receptor (beta chain) was retrieved from a study of T-cell reconstitution after alpha-beta-depleted transplantation in children. Study-wide findings and caveats: T cells produced anew were the main source of T-cell counts and diversity one year after transplant. Approximately two months post-transplant, alpha-beta T cells reportedly originated from several hundred expanded graft clones. Recipient T cells and thymic progenitors that survived were the source of the high TCRbeta diversity seen at day 60 in some patients.

This clonotype has only a few counts. Its target is not known. TCRbeta library preparation incorporated unique molecular identifiers. TCRdb reprocessed the PCR reads with MiXCR, giving one entry per CDR3 protein. The sample gives more than 400,000 distinct CDR3 sequences, about 10% of which show up once; 12% to 15% is in the top ten. The receptor comes from a female patient between 2 and 15 years old who had a stem cell transplant for aplastic anemia, so the T cells may come from the graft donor. The sample here was PBMCs, mostly from graft donor cells, taken 180 days after TCRalphabeta/CD19-depleted stem cell transplant.

In nucleotides, the CDR3 is TGCAGCGTTGAAGATCAGAGGGATGAGCAGTTCTTC. It is translated as CSVEDQRDEQFF. This chain links TRBV29-1 with TRBJ2-1; TRBD2 might be the D (5 bases). This CDR3 region has 12 residues. Germline assignment: CDR1 SQVTM and CDR2 ANQGSEA. The V end lost 0 bases, the J end lost 8 bases, and 8 bases lay between the germline ends.